This T cell receptor (beta chain) was recorded in a study of Graves' ophthalmopathy and Graves' hyperthyroidism. Aged 18 to 65, hyperthyroidism patients had been newly diagnosed, with under 2 months' duration. Points from the study as a whole: Stable hyperthyroidism and ophthalmopathy were told apart by a 13-signature model, which achieved around 88% sensitivity and around 80% specificity.

As the template, RNA transcripts were used to amplify TCR beta CDR3 regions. The workflow started with a first-round RT-PCR run with HTBI primers and then moved on to a second-round multiplex PCR. TCRdb re-called the multiplex PCR reads through MiXCR, storing one row per CDR3 protein. The data contain over a million distinct CDR3 sequences, less than 45% of them singletons. As to this clonotype: Antigen: not known.

The V and J ends lost 4 bases and 5 bases respectively, with 10 bases between them. Germline loops: CDR1 SGHTA, CDR2 FQGTGA. This CDR3 contains 13 residues. The sample was peripheral blood or thyroid tissue (not recorded which). V and J are TRBV7-3 and TRBJ2-3; TRBD2 is a possible D gene (5 bases). The receptor's source is an adult man with Graves' hyperthyroidism. CDR3 sequence: CASSSLGGDTQYF. The CDR3 nucleotides are TGTGCCAGCAGCTCCCTCGGAGGAGATACGCAGTATTTT.